This T cell receptor (beta chain) appears in the sequencing data of a study of blood T cell repertoires in COVID-19. Whole-study context: From the United States, Italy and Spain came samples of acute and convalescent COVID-19. The analysed material was cDNA or gDNA that came from T cells, B-cell-depleted T cells, or PBMCs.

This clone was counted once. V dropped 6 bases and J dropped 2 bases, with 13 bases sitting between them. The CDR3 is 14 residues long. Looked up from germline, CDR1 is MGHDK and CDR2 is SYGVNS. Study processing details: Amplification of reference gene primers provided the estimated nucleated cell counts. Method: immunoSEQ multiplex PCR; TCRdb's copy keeps in-frame clones and lacks some. Clone size and the V and J calls come from that table; the DNA yielded D and trimming. This table holds over 150,000 clones, about 85% found once. Seattle cases were enrolled at active infection and followed longitudinally.

This chain links TRBV25-1 with TRBJ1-2; D possibly corresponds to TRBD1 (6 bases). Sequences were obtained from peripheral blood. The sequence was collected from a woman aged 60 to 75 with COVID-19, enrolled during active disease. For the CDR3, the DNA is TGTGCCAGCAGACCGACAGGCCTAAACTATGGCTACACCTTC. Its translation: CASRPTGLNYGYTF.